Shown below are 20 T cell receptor beta chains from a single sample sequenced in a study of T cells in Graves' hyperthyroidism and ophthalmopathy. Amplification yielded TCR beta CDR3 regions, with RNA transcripts as the source. HTBI primers were employed in a first-round RT-PCR of the TCR CDR3. TCRdb processed the multiplex PCR reads anew with MiXCR; each CDR3 protein has one entry. This table has about 700,000 distinct CDR3 sequences, less than 45% appearing once. The source material was peripheral blood or thyroid tissue (not recorded which). The receptor set was obtained from an adult man with Graves' disease, either hyperthyroidism or ophthalmopathy (not recorded which).

This chain connects TRBV5-1 to TRBJ1-1; 8 nucleotides match TRBD1. This CDR3 spans 14 amino acids. Germline loops: CDR1 SGHRS, CDR2 YFSETQ. V shed 0 bases, J shed 7 bases, and the junction held 5 bases outside the gene matches. The CDR3: CASSLEDRAREAFF. DNA of the CDR3: TGCGCCAGCAGCTTGGAGGACAGGGCCCGTGAAGCTTTCTTT.

The table lists this clonotype with many counts. V and J are TRBV7-2 and TRBJ2-5; D ambiguous. Trimming removed 6 bases at V and 4 bases at J, with 15 bases between. CDR1 is SGHTA, CDR2 FQGNSA, per germline. The CDR3 contains 14 residues. The DNA for the CDR3 is TGTGCCAGCAGGGGGTTAGCAGGTCGAGAGACCCAGTACTTC. This gives the protein CASRGLAGRETQYF.

This clonotype was observed at least ten times. The rearrangement uses TRBV29-1 and TRBJ2-7; 8 bases map to TRBD1. Germline CDR1 is SQVTM and CDR2 is ANQGSEA. V gave up 4 bases and J gave up 6 bases; unmatched junction bases: 14. This CDR3 region has 15 residues. This CDR3 is CSVGRGTGGLSEQYF. The CDR3, as DNA: TGCAGCGTTGGGCGAGGCACAGGGGGTTTGAGCGAGCAGTACTTC.

As for this clonotype: Without the conserved terminal phenylalanine or tryptophan, this CDR3 likely stems from a read error. The DNA is left out, because the CDR3 cannot be placed on it with certainty; the CDR3 is given as TCRdb lists it. V usage is TRBV7-9 and J usage is TRBJ1-4; the table's D call of TRBD1 was not tested on the DNA. Germline values: CDR1 SEHNR, CDR2 FQNEAQ (reference sequence). The length of the CDR3 is 10 amino acids, counting both ends. This CDR3 is CASSRTGTGV.

Of note for this clonotype: A much larger clonotype is one base distant, so this may be a read error. The genes are TRBV7-9 and TRBJ1-1; D gene unclear. This CDR3 region has 14 residues. Germline CDR1 is SEHNR and CDR2 is FQNEAQ (reference sequence). V lost 5 bases and J lost 0, with 10 bases in between. CDR3 loop: CASSGDGMNTEAFF. The CDR3 DNA is TGTGCCAGCAGCGGAGACGGGATGAACACTGAAGCTTTCTTT.

The CDR3 nucleotides read TGTGCCAGCAGTGGAGGGACAGGGCTAAATCAGCCCCAGCATTTT. Translating gives CASSGGTGLNQPQHF. The genes are TRBV6-5 and TRBJ1-5, with 9 positions matching TRBD1. V shed 5 bases and J 4 bases; nucleotides not matched to a gene: 6. The CDR3 is made up of 15 amino acids. The germline V gene has CDR1 MNHEY and CDR2 SVGAGI.

Only a few counts were recorded for this clonotype. Written as DNA, the CDR3 is TGTGCCAGCAGCTCGGGAGAGGAAGGAGGACAGCCCCAGCATTTT. This gives the protein CASSSGEEGGQPQHF. V gene TRBV11-2 combines with J gene TRBJ1-5, with D unresolved. In germline, CDR1 is SGHAT, CDR2 FQNNGV. The length of the CDR3 is 15 residues. With 4 bases removed from V and 7 bases from J, the gap between germline ends came to 17 bases.

This clonotype was seen only a few times. The chain combines TRBV29-1 with TRBJ1-1, with unresolved D. V gave up 8 bases and J gave up 6 bases, with 13 bases separating them. Germline assignment: CDR1 SQVTM and CDR2 ANQGSEA. CDR3 length: 11 amino acids. The CDR3 region is CSLAGKPEAFF. CDR3 nucleotides: TGCAGCTTGGCTGGTAAACCTGAAGCTTTCTTT. Complete variable domain (other parts from reference TRBV29-1 and TRBJ1-1): SAVISQKPSRDICQRGTSLTIQCQVDSQVTMMFWYRQQPGQSLTLIATANQGSEATYESGFVIDKFPISRPNLTFSTLTVSNMSPEDSSIYLCSLAGKPEAFFGQGTRLTVV.

Worth noting for this clonotype: One end of the junction is discordant with germline, which a read error may explain. J is TRBJ1-4 and V is TRBV11-2; weak D call: TRBD1 (6 bases). CDR3 size: 14 residues. Germline V gene lookup returns CDR1 SGHAT and CDR2 FQNNGV. CDR3: CASSPTGTSEKLSF. The CDR3 DNA sequence: TGTGCCAGCAGTCCAACGGGGACATCGGAAAAACTGTCTTTT. Drawing the rest from reference TRBV11-2 and TRBJ1-4, the complete variable domain is EAGVAQSPRYKIIEKRQSVAFWCNPISGHATLYWYQQILGQGPKLLIQFQNNGVVDDSQLPKDRFSAERLKGVDSTLKIQPAKLEDSAVYLCASSPTGTSEKLSFGSGTQLSVL.

This clonotype turned up a few times. The chain combines TRBV9 with TRBJ1-1; D may be TRBD1 (5 bases). Between the trimmed V and J ends, which lost 4 bases and 4 bases, there was a span of 17 bases. CDR1 is SGDLS and CDR2 is YYNGEE in the germline V gene. The CDR3 has 15 amino acids. The CDR3 spells CASSPGVHQITEAFF. The CDR3, as DNA: TGTGCCAGCAGCCCGGGGGTTCATCAGATCACTGAAGCTTTCTTT.

This clonotype has more than one count but fewer than ten. This chain uses TRBV20-1 with TRBJ1-5, with D maybe TRBD1 (5 bases). This CDR3 has 16 amino acids. V was cut by 2 bases and J by 0 bases, with 14 bases left in between. CDR1 DFQATT and CDR2 SNEGSKA come from the germline V gene (reference sequence). This chain's CDR3 is CSARWGSSGSNQPQHF. As DNA, the CDR3 is TGCAGTGCTAGATGGGGCAGTTCGGGTAGCAATCAGCCCCAGCATTTT.

The chain joins TRBV24-1 to TRBJ2-7; the D gene is possibly TRBD1 (6 bases). The germline V gene encodes CDR1 KGHDR and CDR2 SFDVKD. CDR3 length equals 15 residues. The CDR3 region has the DNA TGTGCAACCCAAGGTGGACCGGGACACCGCTACGAGCAGTACTTC. Protein: CATQGGPGHRYEQYF.

With respect to this clonotype: With a much larger clone just one base away, this may be a read error. The chain couples TRBV5-1 to TRBJ2-2; D is unclear. Germline CDR1 reads SGHRS; CDR2 reads YFSETQ. The CDR3 is 14 residues long. V was shortened by 0 bases and J by 4 bases, with 7 bases between the two germline ends. The CDR3 region is CASSLGSFTGELFF. The CDR3 DNA sequence: TGCGCCAGCAGCTTGGGTTCGTTCACCGGGGAGCTGTTTTTT.

V is TRBV9 and J is TRBJ2-1; 10 bases are a match to TRBD2. From germline, CDR1 is SGDLS and CDR2 YYNGEE. Trimming at V came to 0 bases and at J to 6 bases, leaving 6 bases not matched to a gene. The CDR3 length is 16 residues. The CDR3 region is CASSVAPSGRANEQFF. Written as DNA, the CDR3 is TGTGCCAGCAGCGTAGCGCCCAGCGGGAGGGCCAATGAGCAGTTCTTC.

The rearrangement uses TRBV10-3 and TRBJ1-6; D call uncertain. The CDR3 runs to 13 residues. Trimming stripped 8 bases from V and 0 bases from J, with 5 bases between. Germline-derived CDR1 and CDR2 are ENHRY and SYGVKD. The CDR3 is CAIASSYNSPLHF. In DNA form, the CDR3 reads TGTGCCATCGCAAGCTCCTATAATTCACCCCTCCACTTT.

The rearrangement uses TRBV10-2 and TRBJ2-2, with D possibly called TRBD1 or TRBD2 (5 bases each). Trimming shortened V by 4 bases and J by 5 bases, and 11 bases separated the two germline ends. CDR3 size: 14 residues. From germline, CDR1 is WSHSY and CDR2 SAAADI. As DNA, the CDR3 is TGCGCCAGCAGTGCCGGGGCGCGGACCGGGGAGCTGTTTTTT. Protein product: CASSAGARTGELFF.

This chain uses TRBV29-1 with TRBJ1-4; no reliable D call. CDR3 length equals 13 residues. Germline lookup yields CDR1 SQVTM and CDR2 ANQGSEA. In nucleotides, the CDR3 is TGCAGTGTAAGGCAGAGGAGTTTTGAAAAACTGTTTTTT. Its translation: CSVRQRSFEKLFF.

This clonotype was picked up one time. This may be a read error, as it is one base from a much larger clone. This chain joins TRBV10-3 and TRBJ2-7; 9 bases are shared with TRBD2. The CDR3 consists of 15 residues. CDR1 and CDR2 from the germline V gene are ENHRY and SYGVKD. CDR3 region: CATSDVAGEMYEQYF. CDR3 DNA sequence: TGTGCCACCAGTGACGTAGCGGGAGAAATGTACGAGCAGTACTTC.

J is TRBJ1-4 and V is TRBV5-5; D is perhaps TRBD1 (5 bases). Trimming took 7 bases from V and 6 from J, leaving 13 bases between them. This CDR3 is built from 13 residues. Germline loops: CDR1 SGHKS, CDR2 YYEKEE (reference sequence). The CDR3: CASAPRGDEKLFF. The CDR3 DNA reads as TGTGCCAGCGCTCCCAGAGGGGATGAAAAACTGTTTTTT.

This chain links TRBV6-5 with TRBJ1-6; D gene unclear. Germline V gene lookup returns CDR1 MNHEY and CDR2 SVGAGI. V was trimmed by 0 bases and J by 11 bases, leaving 14 bases between them. The CDR3 is 15 residues long. The CDR3 loop reads CASSYSKPSGAPLHF. For the CDR3, the DNA is TGTGCCAGCAGTTACTCGAAACCCTCGGGAGCACCCCTCCACTTT.